The subject of this entry is one T cell receptor beta chain. What this receptor recognizes is not known. Qualities for individual bases were not recorded, and no much larger clone is one base off. The source of the sample is a study of cytotoxic CD8 clonotypes in ibrutinib-treated CLL (dated by TCRdb to the early 2020s). Study-level background: The cohort was composed of ten to eleven relapsed/refractory and about 15 treatment-naive patients; IGHV unmutated status was identified in approximately 17 patients. Samples at response were collected after a median of about 12 months of treatment, with a range of about 6 to 40 months. Partial responses were observed in roughly 24 patients and complete responses in 2; after a median follow-up of 68 months, remission was maintained in 15 or so patients and progression was observed in roughly twelve. Every remission and progressive disease sample was obtained while ibrutinib was still being received by the patients. Longitudinal samples were available for about 30% of the 86 trial participants. On average, each sample had hundreds of thousands of productive templates and tens of thousands of productive rearrangements. Cryopreserved peripheral blood mononuclear cells were collected at three points: before therapy, at response, and at either sustained remission or disease progression.

On a MiSeq, deep resolution sequencing aimed for a depth between 1 in 1 million and 1 in 200,000 T cells, with each clonotype covered approximately 10x on average. The immunoSEQ hsTCRB Kit was used to generate TCR beta libraries. Per the authors' processing: The data were analyzed with ImmunoSEQ Analyzer and ImmunoSEQ Data Assistant, and V, D and J gene assignments followed IMGT definitions. Clonality was computed as one minus normalized Shannon entropy of productive rearrangement frequencies, ranging from 0 to 1. Public clonotype analysis was restricted to overrepresented clonotypes comprising at least 0.05% of each patient's repertoire. Roughly 12 age-matched healthy donor repertoires from immuneACCESS were used as controls for clonality. TCRdb limited this immuneACCESS table to in-frame rearrangements with V and J called. A share of clones is missing; checked studies link under half to unresolved V genes, and the rest is unexplained. V and J calls plus clone size are reproduced from that table; the DNA served to infer D and trimming. This sample has 330,000 or so clones in its table, and approximately 67% of those were observed once. Of the sample, around 6.6% falls within the top ten clones.

Reading from cysteine to phenylalanine, the CDR3 counts 18 amino acids. The entry retains the CDR3 DNA only, 54 bases that are in frame from base 1. V sheds 3 bases and J sheds 2 bases, leaving 18 bases between their ends. CDR1 is given as SGDLS and CDR2 as YYNGEE, both from the germline V gene. Results and caveats for the whole study, not just this receptor: Baseline clonality was found to be higher than that of age-matched healthy donors and was strongly correlated with circulating CD8+ T-cell counts. Public clonotypes were rare and either shrank or stayed stable during treatment, and the rise in clonality at ibrutinib response reflected expansion of private clonotypes. Sampling times were not matched between patients in sustained remission and patients whose disease was progressing, and lymph node repertoires were not examined. Clonality increased at ibrutinib response, stayed stable in sustained remission, and fell back toward baseline at progression.

For TCR beta library preparation, 2 to 2.5 micrograms of genomic DNA were isolated from cryopreserved PBMCs. Longitudinal blood samples from CLL patients receiving ibrutinib monotherapy were subjected to high-throughput TCR beta sequencing. The patients took part in an open-label, single-center phase 2 trial of ibrutinib monotherapy. Sequencing was performed on PBMCs, taken after 36 months of ibrutinib treatment. The receptor chain draws on TRBV9 and TRBJ2-6; 5 matching bases give a weak D call of TRBD2. This receptor was obtained from a human donor with chronic lymphocytic leukemia. The DNA is TGTGCCAGCAGCGCTTCCCCCGGGTTCGGGGCTGGGGCCAACGTCCTGACTTTC. This codes for CASSASPGFGAGANVLTF.